The 10 T cell receptor beta chains below were found in one sample sequenced in a study of cytomegalovirus exposure and HLA in healthy donors. PCR employed 60 Vbeta and 13 Jbeta primers. The method was immunoSEQ multiplex PCR; TCRdb's version includes in-frame clones alone and lacks a portion of them. The top ten clones hold 2% to 3% of a sample with 100,000 to 150,000 clones, 70% to 80% of them seen once. Sequencing was carried out using PBMCs. All receptors come from a woman aged 60-70 years in good health and CMV-seropositive.

This chain connects TRBV9 to TRBJ2-2; the D is unclear. CDR1 SGDLS and CDR2 YYNGEE come from the germline V gene. The CDR3 covers 15 residues. V was pared by 5 bases and J by 3 bases, with 14 bases between. As DNA, the CDR3 is TGTGCCAGCAGTGACTCCGGAACGGACACCGGGGAGCTGTTTTTT. Translating gives CASSDSGTDTGELFF. Using reference TRBV9 and TRBJ2-2 for the parts outside the CDR3, the full variable domain is DSGVTQTPKHLITATGQRVTLRCSPRSGDLSVYWYQQSLDQGLQFLIQYYNGEERAKGNILERFSAQQFPDLHSELNLSSLELGDSALYFCASSDSGTDTGELFFGEGSRLTVL.

The V gene is TRBV11-2, the J gene TRBJ1-5; tentative D call: TRBD1 (5 bases). Trimming pared 1 base from V and 7 bases from J, leaving 17 bases between. The CDR3 length is 16 residues. CDR1 is SGHAT and CDR2 is FQNNGV in the germline V gene. The CDR3: CASSLVQGRVGQPQHF. In DNA, the CDR3 is TGTGCCAGCAGCTTAGTGCAAGGCAGGGTAGGACAGCCCCAGCATTTT. The entire variable domain, with the rest obtained from reference TRBV11-2 and TRBJ1-5, is as follows: EAGVAQSPRYKIIEKRQSVAFWCNPISGHATLYWYQQILGQGPKLLIQFQNNGVVDDSQLPKDRFSAERLKGVDSTLKIQPAKLEDSAVYLCASSLVQGRVGQPQHFGDGTRLSIL.

The rearrangement links TRBV5-6 to TRBJ2-7; tentative D call: TRBD2 (6 bases). CDR1 SGHDT and CDR2 YYEEEE come from the germline V gene. Trimming left V 0 bases short and J 9 bases short, with 16 bases between. The CDR3 totals 14 residues. The CDR3 region is CASSLGGVLVGQYF. The CDR3 bases are TGTGCCAGCAGCTTGGGGGGGGTTCTAGTAGGGCAGTACTTC.

This chain joins TRBV6-5 and TRBJ2-7; 10 positions agree with TRBD1. CDR1 and CDR2 from the germline V gene are MNHEY and SVGAGI. The junction had 4 bases not matched to a gene; V was cut back by 2 bases and J by 3 bases. This CDR3 comprises 15 residues. DNA for the CDR3: TGTGCCAGCAGTTACCCCGGACAGGGGGTCTACGAGCAGTACTTC. It codes for CASSYPGQGVYEQYF.

The chain links TRBV10-3 to TRBJ2-7, with 8 bases aligning to TRBD1. Germline values: CDR1 ENHRY, CDR2 SYGVKD. The CDR3 consists of 15 residues. V shed 6 bases and J 7 bases; nucleotides not matched to a gene: 14. The CDR3 DNA reads TGTGCCATCAGGGAGGACAGGGTCCGGGCGGGTGAGCAGTACTTC. This encodes CAIREDRVRAGEQYF.

Only one count was recorded for this clone. V usage is TRBV19 and J usage is TRBJ2-4; D is possibly TRBD2 (6 bases). Trimming took off 1 base at V and 0 bases at J, with 7 bases between the two ends. The germline CDR1 and CDR2 sequences are LNHDA and SQIVND (reference sequence). There are 15 residues in the CDR3. The chain's CDR3 is CASSIGDLAKNIQYF. The CDR3 bases are TGTGCCAGTAGTATAGGGGACTTAGCCAAAAACATTCAGTACTTC.

This clone was seen a handful of times. The chain uses TRBV11-2 and TRBJ2-7; maybe TRBD2 (5 bases). From germline, CDR1 is SGHAT and CDR2 FQNNGV. Trimming shortened V by 10 bases and J by 4 bases, and 20 bases separated the two germline ends. The CDR3 extends over 14 amino acids. The CDR3 spells CATSGGSTGYEQYF. DNA for the CDR3: TGTGCCACCTCCGGCGGGTCCACTGGGTACGAGCAGTACTTC.

This clone was seen more than once but under ten times. This chain links TRBV12-5 with TRBJ2-7; D perhaps matches TRBD2 (7 bases). This CDR3 has 14 amino acids. V gave up 7 bases and J gave up 7 bases, with 20 bases separating them. Germline V gene lookup returns CDR1 LGHNT and CDR2 FRNRAP. The CDR3 sequence is CASDQGRGVEEQYF. Here the CDR3 DNA reads TGTGCTAGTGATCAGGGGAGGGGTGTCGAAGAGCAGTACTTC. Looking up the rest from reference TRBV12-5 and TRBJ2-7 gives the full variable domain: DARVTQTPRHKVTEMGQEVTMRCQPILGHNTVFWYRQTMMQGLELLAYFRNRAPLDDSGMPKDRFSAEMPDATLATLKIQPSEPRDSAVYFCASDQGRGVEEQYFGPGTRLTVT.

V usage is TRBV5-1 and J usage is TRBJ1-3; D not certain. The germline gives CDR1 SGHRS, CDR2 YFSETQ. The V and J ends lost 4 bases and 4 bases respectively, with 12 bases between them. The CDR3 spans 14 residues. CDR3 sequence reads: CASSRDSEGNTIYF. Written as DNA, the CDR3 is TGCGCCAGCAGCCGGGATTCTGAGGGAAACACCATATATTTT.

V gene TRBV6-5 combines with J gene TRBJ1-2; TRBD1 agrees at 7 bases. The CDR3 is 15 amino acids. The V gene's germline CDR1 is MNHEY and CDR2 SVGAGI. V shed 4 bases and J 2 bases; nucleotides not matched to a gene: 7. The CDR3 nucleotides read TGTGCCAGCAGTTCCCCGGGACAGATAAACTATGGCTACACCTTC. Translating gives CASSSPGQINYGYTF.